Only a few counts were recorded for the clone carrying this T cell receptor beta chain. The antigen is unknown. This entry belongs to a study of T cells after yellow fever vaccination. Study as a whole: With SMART-Seq v4 Ultra Low Input, the fractions containing low cell numbers were prepared. The study's findings and limits: Detected again after the booster were most primary-vaccination clones, at nearly 97% CD4 and 88% CD8.

One entry per CDR3 protein, called by TCRdb with MiXCR from the 5' RACE reads. The sample lists 150,000 to 200,000 distinct CDR3 sequences, around 9.3% occurring once. The CDR3 is made up of 17 amino acids. Germline lookup yields CDR1 SGHAT and CDR2 FQNNGV. V lost 5 bases and J lost 3, with 20 bases in between. The sequence derives from a man younger than 30 who received the YFV17D yellow fever vaccine. The material sequenced was CD8+ T cells sorted from PBMCs, taken 45 days after the yellow fever booster vaccination. The chain uses TRBV11-2 and TRBJ2-4; TRBD1 or TRBD2 may be the D gene (6 bases each). CDR3 sequence: CASSAHPLKGGKNIQYF. The CDR3 DNA sequence: TGTGCCAGCAGCGCCCACCCTTTAAAGGGGGGCAAAAACATTCAGTACTTC.